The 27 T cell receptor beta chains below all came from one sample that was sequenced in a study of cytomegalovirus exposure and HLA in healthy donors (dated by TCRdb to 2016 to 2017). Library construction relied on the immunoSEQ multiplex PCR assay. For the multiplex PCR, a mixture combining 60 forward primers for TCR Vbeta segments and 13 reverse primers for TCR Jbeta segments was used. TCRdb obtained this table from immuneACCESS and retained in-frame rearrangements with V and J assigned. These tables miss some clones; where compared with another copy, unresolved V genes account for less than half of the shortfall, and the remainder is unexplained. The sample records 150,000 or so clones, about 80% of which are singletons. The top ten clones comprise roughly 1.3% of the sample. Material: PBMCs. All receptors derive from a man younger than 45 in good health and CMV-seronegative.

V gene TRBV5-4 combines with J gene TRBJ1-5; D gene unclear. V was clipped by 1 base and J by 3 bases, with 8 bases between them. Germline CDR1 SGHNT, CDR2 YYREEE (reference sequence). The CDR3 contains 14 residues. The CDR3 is CASSLYGVNQPQHF. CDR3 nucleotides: TGTGCCAGCAGCTTGTACGGGGTCAATCAGCCCCAGCATTTT. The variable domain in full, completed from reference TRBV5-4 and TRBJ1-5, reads ETGVTQSPTHLIKTRGQQVTLRCSSQSGHNTVSWYQQALGQGPQFIFQYYREEENGRGNFPPRFSGLQFPNYSSELNVNALELDDSALYLCASSLYGVNQPQHFGDGTRLSIL.

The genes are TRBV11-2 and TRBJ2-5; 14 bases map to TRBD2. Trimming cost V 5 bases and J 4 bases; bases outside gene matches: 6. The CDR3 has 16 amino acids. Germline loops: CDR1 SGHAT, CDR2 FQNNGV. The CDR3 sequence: CASSLRTSGGIETQYF. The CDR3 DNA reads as TGTGCCAGCAGCCTACGGACTAGCGGGGGGATAGAGACCCAGTACTTC.

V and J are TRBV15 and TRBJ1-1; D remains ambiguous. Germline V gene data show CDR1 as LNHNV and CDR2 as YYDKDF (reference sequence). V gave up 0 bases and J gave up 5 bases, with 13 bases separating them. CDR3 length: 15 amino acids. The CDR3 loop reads CATSRDHALITEAFF. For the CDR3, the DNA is TGTGCCACCAGCAGAGATCACGCGTTAATAACTGAAGCTTTCTTT.

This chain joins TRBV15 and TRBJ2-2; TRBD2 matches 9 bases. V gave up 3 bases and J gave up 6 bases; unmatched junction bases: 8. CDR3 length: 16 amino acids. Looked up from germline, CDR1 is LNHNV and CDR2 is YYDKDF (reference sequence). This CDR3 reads CATSRLAGGQAGELFF. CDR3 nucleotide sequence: TGTGCCACCAGCAGGCTCGCGGGAGGGCAGGCCGGGGAGCTGTTTTTT.

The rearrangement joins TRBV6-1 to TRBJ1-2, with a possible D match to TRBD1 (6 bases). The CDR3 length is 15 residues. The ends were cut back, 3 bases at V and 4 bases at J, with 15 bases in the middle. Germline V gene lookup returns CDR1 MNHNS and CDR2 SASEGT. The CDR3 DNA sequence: TGTGCCAGCAGTGACGGACAGAGGGAACGCTATGGCTACACCTTC. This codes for CASSDGQRERYGYTF.

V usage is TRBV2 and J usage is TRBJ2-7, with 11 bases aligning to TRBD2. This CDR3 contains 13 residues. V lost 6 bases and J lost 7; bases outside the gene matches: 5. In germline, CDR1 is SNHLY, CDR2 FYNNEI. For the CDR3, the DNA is TGTGCCAGCAGACTAGCGGGAGTTCGGGAGCAGTACTTC. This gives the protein CASRLAGVREQYF.

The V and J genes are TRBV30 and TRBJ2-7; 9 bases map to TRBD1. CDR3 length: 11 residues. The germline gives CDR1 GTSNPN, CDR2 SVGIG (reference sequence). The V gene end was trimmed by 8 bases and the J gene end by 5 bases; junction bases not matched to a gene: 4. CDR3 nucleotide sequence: TGTGCCGGGACAGGGCTCCACGAGCAGTACTTC. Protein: CAGTGLHEQYF. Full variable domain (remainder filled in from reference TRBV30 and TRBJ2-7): SQTIHQWPATLVQPVGSPLSLECTVEGTSNPNLYWYRQAAGRGLQLLFYSVGIGQISSEVPQNLSASRPQDRQFILSSKKLLLSDSGFYLCAGTGLHEQYFGPGTRLTVT.

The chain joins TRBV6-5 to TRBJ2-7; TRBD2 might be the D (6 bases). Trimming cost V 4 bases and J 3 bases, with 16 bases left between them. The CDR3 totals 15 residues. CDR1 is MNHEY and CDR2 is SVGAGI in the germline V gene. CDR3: CASSSWDSRSYEQYF. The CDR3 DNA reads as TGTGCCAGCAGTTCCTGGGACTCGCGGAGCTACGAGCAGTACTTC.

CDR3 in DNA: TGTGCCAGCAGCTTAGGGGCCGGGTACAATGAGCAGTTCTTC. It is translated as CASSLGAGYNEQFF. This chain connects TRBV13 to TRBJ2-1; D gene uncertain. With 0 bases removed from V and 4 bases from J, the gap between germline ends came to 7 bases. Per germline, CDR1 PRHDT and CDR2 FYEKMQ (reference sequence). The CDR3 is 14 residues long. The whole variable domain, remainder taken from reference TRBV13 and TRBJ2-1, is AAGVIQSPRHLIKEKRETATLKCYPIPRHDTVYWYQQGPGQDPQFLISFYEKMQSDKGSIPDRFSAQQFSDYHSELNMSSLELGDSALYFCASSLGAGYNEQFFGPGTRLTVL.

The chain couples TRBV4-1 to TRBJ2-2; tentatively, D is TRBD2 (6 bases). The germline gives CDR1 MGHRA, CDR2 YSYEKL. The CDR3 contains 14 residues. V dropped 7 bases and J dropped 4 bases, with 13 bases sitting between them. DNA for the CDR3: TGCGCCAGCAAGGCGGGGCCGAGCACCGGGGAGCTGTTTTTT. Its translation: CASKAGPSTGELFF.

The CDR3 DNA reads TGTGCCTGGAGTCATGTCGGCTACACCTTC. The encoded protein is CAWSHVGYTF. The chain is built from TRBV30 and TRBJ1-2; no firm D call. V was cut by 2 bases and J by 8 bases, with 6 bases left in between. This CDR3 comprises 10 residues. Germline CDR1 is GTSNPN and CDR2 is SVGIG (reference sequence).

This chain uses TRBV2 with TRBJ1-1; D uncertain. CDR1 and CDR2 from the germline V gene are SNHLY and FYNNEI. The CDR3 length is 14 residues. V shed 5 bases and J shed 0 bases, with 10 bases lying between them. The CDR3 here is CASSLTEMNTEAFF. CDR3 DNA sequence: TGTGCCAGCAGTTTAACAGAGATGAACACTGAAGCTTTCTTT. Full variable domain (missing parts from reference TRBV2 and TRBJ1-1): EPEVTQTPSHQVTQMGQEVILRCVPISNHLYFYWYRQILGQKVEFLVSFYNNEISEKSEIFDDQFSVERPDGSNFTLKIRSTKLEDSAMYFCASSLTEMNTEAFFGQGTRLTVV.

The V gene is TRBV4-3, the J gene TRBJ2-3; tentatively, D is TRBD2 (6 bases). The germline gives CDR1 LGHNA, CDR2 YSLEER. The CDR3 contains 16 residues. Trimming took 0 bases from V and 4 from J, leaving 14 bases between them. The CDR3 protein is CASSQDLTSMADTQYF. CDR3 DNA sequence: TGCGCCAGCAGCCAAGATCTAACTAGCATGGCAGATACGCAGTATTTT.

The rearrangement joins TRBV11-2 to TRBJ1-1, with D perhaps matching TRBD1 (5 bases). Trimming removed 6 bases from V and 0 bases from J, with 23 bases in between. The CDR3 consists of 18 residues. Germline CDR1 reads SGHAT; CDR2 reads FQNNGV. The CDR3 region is CASSRQIRPGGVNTEAFF. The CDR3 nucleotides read TGTGCCAGCAGTAGACAAATCCGCCCGGGGGGAGTGAACACTGAAGCTTTCTTT.

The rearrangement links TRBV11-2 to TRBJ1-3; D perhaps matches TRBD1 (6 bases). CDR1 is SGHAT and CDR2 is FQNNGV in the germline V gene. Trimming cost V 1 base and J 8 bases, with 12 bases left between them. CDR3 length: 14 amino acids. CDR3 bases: TGTGCCAGCAGCTTAGGGGACAACCGAGACACCATATATTTT. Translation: CASSLGDNRDTIYF.

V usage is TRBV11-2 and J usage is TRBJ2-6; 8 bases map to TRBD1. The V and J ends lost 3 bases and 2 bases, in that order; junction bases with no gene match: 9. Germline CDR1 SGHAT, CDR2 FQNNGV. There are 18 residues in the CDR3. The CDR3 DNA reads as TGTGCCAGCAGCTTTGTCGGGACAGGATTACCTGGGGCCAACGTCCTGACTTTC. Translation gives CASSFVGTGLPGANVLTF. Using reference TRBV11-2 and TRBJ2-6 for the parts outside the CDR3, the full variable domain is EAGVAQSPRYKIIEKRQSVAFWCNPISGHATLYWYQQILGQGPKLLIQFQNNGVVDDSQLPKDRFSAERLKGVDSTLKIQPAKLEDSAVYLCASSFVGTGLPGANVLTFGAGSRLTVL.

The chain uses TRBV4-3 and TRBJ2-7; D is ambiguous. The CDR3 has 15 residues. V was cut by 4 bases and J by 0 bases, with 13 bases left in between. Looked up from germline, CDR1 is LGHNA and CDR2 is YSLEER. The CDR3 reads CASSRSQTLSYEQYF. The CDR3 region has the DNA TGCGCCAGCAGCCGATCTCAGACACTCTCCTACGAGCAGTACTTC.

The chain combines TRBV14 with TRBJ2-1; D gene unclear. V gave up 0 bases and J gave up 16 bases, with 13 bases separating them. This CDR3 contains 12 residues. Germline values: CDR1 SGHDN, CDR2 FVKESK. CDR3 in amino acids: CASSQDRILRFF. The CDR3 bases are TGTGCCAGCAGCCAAGACAGGATCCTTCGATTCTTC.

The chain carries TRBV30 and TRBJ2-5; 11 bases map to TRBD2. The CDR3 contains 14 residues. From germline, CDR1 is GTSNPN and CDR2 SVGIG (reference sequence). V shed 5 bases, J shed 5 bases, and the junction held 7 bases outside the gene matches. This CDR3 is CAWFSGRAGETQYF. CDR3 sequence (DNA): TGTGCCTGGTTTAGCGGGAGGGCTGGGGAGACCCAGTACTTC.

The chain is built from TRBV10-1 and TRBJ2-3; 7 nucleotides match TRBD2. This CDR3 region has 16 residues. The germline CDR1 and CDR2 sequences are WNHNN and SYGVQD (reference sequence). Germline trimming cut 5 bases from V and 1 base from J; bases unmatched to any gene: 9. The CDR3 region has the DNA TGCGCCAGCAGTCTGACTAGCTTCGGGGGCACAGATACGCAGTATTTT. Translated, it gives CASSLTSFGGTDTQYF.

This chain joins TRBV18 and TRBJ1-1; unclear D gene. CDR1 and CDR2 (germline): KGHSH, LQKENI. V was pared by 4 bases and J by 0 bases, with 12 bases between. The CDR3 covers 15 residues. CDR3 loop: CASSLPGSMNTEAFF. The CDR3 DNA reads TGTGCCAGCTCACTTCCGGGGTCTATGAACACTGAAGCTTTCTTT.

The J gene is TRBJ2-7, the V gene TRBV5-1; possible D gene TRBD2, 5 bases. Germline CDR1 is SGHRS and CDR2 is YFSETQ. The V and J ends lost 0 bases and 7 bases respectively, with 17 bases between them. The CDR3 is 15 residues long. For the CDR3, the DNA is TGCGCCAGCAGCTTGGCCGGGCCAGCCACGGGGGAGCAGTACTTC. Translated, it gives CASSLAGPATGEQYF.

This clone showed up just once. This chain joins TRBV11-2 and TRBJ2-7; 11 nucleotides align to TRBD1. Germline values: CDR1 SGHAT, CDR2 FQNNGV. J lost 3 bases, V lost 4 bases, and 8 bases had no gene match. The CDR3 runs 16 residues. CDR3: CASSSDGQGASYEQYF. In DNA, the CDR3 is TGTGCCAGCAGCTCTGACGGACAGGGGGCGAGCTACGAGCAGTACTTC.

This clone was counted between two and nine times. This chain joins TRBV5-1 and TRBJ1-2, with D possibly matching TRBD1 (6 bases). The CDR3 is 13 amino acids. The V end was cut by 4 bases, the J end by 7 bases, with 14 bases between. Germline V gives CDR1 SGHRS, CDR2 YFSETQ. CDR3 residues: CASSLGTQTGYTF. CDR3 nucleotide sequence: TGCGCCAGCAGCCTCGGGACACAGACTGGCTACACCTTC.

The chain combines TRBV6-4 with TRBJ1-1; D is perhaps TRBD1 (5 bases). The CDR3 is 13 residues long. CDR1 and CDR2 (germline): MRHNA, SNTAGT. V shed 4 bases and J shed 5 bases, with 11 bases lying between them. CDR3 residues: CASSAEQETEAFF. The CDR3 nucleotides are TGTGCCAGCAGTGCCGAACAGGAAACTGAAGCTTTCTTT.

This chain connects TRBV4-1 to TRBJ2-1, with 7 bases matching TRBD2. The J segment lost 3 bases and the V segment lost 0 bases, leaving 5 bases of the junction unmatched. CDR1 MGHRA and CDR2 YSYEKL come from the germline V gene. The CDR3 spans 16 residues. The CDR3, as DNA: TGCGCCAGCAGCCAAGAGCCTAGCGGATACTACAATGAGCAGTTCTTC. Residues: CASSQEPSGYYNEQFF.

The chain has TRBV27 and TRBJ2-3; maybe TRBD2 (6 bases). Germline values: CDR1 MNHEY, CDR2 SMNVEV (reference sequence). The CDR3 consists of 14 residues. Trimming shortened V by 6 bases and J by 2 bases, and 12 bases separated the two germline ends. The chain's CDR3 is CASSGTPNTDTQYF. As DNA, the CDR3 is TGTGCCAGCAGCGGGACTCCAAACACAGATACGCAGTATTTT.